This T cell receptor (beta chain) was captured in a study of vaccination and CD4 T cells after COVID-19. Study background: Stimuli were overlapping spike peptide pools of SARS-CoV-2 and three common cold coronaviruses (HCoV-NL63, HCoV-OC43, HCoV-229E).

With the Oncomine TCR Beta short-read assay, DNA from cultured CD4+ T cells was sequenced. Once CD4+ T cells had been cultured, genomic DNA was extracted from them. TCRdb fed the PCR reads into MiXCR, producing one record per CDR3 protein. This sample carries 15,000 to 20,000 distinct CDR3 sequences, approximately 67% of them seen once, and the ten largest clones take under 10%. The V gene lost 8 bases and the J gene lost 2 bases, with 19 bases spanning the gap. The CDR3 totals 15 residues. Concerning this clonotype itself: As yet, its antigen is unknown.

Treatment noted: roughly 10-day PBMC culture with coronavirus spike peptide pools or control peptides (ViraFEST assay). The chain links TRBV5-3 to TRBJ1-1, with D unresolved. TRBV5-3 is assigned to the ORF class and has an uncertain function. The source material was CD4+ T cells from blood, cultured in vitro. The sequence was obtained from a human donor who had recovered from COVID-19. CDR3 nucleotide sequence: TGTGCCAGCAGCCCTCGACTACAGACTAACACTGAAGCTTTCTTT. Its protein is CASSPRLQTNTEAFF.